Below are 4 T cell receptor beta chains sequenced from a single sample in a study of blood T cell repertoires in COVID-19. Method: immunoSEQ multiplex PCR; TCRdb's copy keeps in-frame clones and lacks some. The data show 300,000 to 400,000 clones, roughly 85% seen once. The sequenced sample consisted of PBMCs or T cells enriched from blood (not recorded which). These receptors originate from a woman under 40 who had been exposed to COVID-19.

The chain is built from TRBV11-3 and TRBJ2-1; the match to TRBD2 covers 11 bases. The ends lost 4 bases at V and 8 bases at J; junction bases unmatched: 7. The CDR3 runs 15 residues. The V gene's germline CDR1 is SGHNT and CDR2 YENEEA. The CDR3 loop reads CASSWGGLAVHEQFF. As DNA, the CDR3 is TGTGCCAGCAGCTGGGGGGGACTAGCGGTGCATGAGCAGTTCTTC.

The table lists this clone with a count of one. V usage is TRBV25-1 and J usage is TRBJ1-4; TRBD1 matches at 8 bases. This CDR3 spans 15 amino acids. Trimming took 2 bases from V and 5 from J; bases not matched to a gene: 4. CDR1 MGHDK and CDR2 SYGVNS come from the germline V gene. The CDR3 DNA follows: TGTGCCAGCAGTGAAGTCAGGGGGCAAAATGAAAAACTGTTTTTT. Translating it yields CASSEVRGQNEKLFF.

The chain uses TRBV28 and TRBJ2-5; D remains ambiguous. CDR1 is MDHEN, CDR2 SYDVKM, per germline. Trimming removed 7 bases at V and 0 bases at J, with 9 bases between. The CDR3 has 13 residues. In DNA, the CDR3 is TGTGCCAGCACTTCAGGCTACCAAGAGACCCAGTACTTC. This translates into CASTSGYQETQYF.

This chain links TRBV24-1 with TRBJ2-5, with TRBD2 matching over 13 bases. The CDR3 loop spans 19 amino acids. The germline CDR1 and CDR2 sequences are KGHDR and SFDVKD. Germline trimming cut 10 bases from V and 2 bases from J; bases unmatched to any gene: 18. The CDR3 bases are TGTGCCACTCATCACCCGCTGCACGGGACTAGCGGGACTCAAGAGACCCAGTACTTC. Translating it yields CATHHPLHGTSGTQETQYF.